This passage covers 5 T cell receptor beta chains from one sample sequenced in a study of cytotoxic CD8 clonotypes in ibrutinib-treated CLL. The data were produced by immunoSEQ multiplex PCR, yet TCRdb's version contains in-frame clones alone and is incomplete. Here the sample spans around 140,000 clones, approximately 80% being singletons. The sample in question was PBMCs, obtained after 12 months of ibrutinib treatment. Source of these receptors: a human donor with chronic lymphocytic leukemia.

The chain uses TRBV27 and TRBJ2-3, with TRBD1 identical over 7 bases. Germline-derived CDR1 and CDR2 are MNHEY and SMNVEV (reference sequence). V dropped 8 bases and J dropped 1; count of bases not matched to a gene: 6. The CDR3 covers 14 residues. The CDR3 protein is CASQGTGGTDTQYF. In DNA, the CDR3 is TGTGCCAGCCAAGGTACAGGGGGCACAGATACGCAGTATTTT.

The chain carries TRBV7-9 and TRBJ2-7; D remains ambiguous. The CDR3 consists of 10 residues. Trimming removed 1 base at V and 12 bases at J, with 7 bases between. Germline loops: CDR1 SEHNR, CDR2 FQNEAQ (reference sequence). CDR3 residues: CASSLEDLYF. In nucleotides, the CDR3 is TGTGCCAGCAGCTTAGAAGATTTGTACTTC.

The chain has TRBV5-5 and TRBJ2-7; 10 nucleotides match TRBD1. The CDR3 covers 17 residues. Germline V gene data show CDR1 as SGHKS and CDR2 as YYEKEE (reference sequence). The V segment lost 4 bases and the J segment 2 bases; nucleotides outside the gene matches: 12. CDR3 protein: CASSVQPQTGGAYEQYF. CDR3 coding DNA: TGTGCCAGCAGCGTGCAGCCCCAGACAGGGGGCGCCTACGAGCAGTACTTC.

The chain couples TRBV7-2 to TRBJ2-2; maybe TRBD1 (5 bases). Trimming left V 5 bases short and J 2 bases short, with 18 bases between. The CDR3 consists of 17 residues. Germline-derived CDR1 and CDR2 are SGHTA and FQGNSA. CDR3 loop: CASSLPPDSYNTGELFF. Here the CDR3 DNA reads TGTGCCAGCAGCCTCCCCCCTGACAGTTATAACACCGGGGAGCTGTTTTTT.

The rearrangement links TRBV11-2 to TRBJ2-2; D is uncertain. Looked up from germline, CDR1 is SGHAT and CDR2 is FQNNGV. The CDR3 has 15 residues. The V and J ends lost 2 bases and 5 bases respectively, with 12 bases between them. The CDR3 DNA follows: TGTGCCAGCAGCTTATCTTCGACATCAACCGGGGAGCTGTTTTTT. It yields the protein CASSLSSTSTGELFF. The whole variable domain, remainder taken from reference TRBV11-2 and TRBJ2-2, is EAGVAQSPRYKIIEKRQSVAFWCNPISGHATLYWYQQILGQGPKLLIQFQNNGVVDDSQLPKDRFSAERLKGVDSTLKIQPAKLEDSAVYLCASSLSSTSTGELFFGEGSRLTVL.